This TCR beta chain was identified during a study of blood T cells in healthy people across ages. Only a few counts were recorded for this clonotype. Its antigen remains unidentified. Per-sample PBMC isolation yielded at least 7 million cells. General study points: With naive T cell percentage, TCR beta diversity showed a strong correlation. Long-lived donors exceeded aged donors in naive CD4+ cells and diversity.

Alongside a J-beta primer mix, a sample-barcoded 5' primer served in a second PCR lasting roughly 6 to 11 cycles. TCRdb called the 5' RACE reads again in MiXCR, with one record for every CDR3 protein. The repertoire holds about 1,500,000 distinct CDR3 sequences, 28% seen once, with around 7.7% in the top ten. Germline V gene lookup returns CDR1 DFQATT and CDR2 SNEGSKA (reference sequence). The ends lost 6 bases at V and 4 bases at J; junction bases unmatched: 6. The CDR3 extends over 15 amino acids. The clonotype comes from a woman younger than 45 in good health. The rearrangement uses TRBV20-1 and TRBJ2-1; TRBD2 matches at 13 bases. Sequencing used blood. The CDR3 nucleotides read TGCAGTGCCTTCCGACTAGCGGGGGGTTACAATGAGCAGTTCTTC. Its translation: CSAFRLAGGYNEQFF.